This T cell receptor beta chain is from a study of STAT5B mutations in CD4+ large granular lymphocyte leukemia. Germline lookup yields CDR1 MGHDK and CDR2 SYGVNS. V was trimmed by 2 bases and J by 7 bases, leaving 9 bases between them. The CDR3 spans 14 residues. The protocol was immunoSEQ multiplex PCR, while the TCRdb copy is restricted to in-frame clones and leaves out a portion. This table holds about 20,000 clones, roughly 82% found once. The receptor was isolated from a human donor in good health. The chain uses TRBV25-1 and TRBJ1-6; D gene uncertain. The specimen was CD4+ T cells from blood buffy coats. The DNA for the CDR3 is TGTGCCAGCAGTGAAACCTGGGAGAATTCACCCCTCCACTTT. Protein sequence: CASSETWENSPLHF.